One and the same sample provided the 3 T cell receptor beta chains below, sequenced in a study of blood T cells in healthy people across ages (dated by TCRdb to between 2015 and 2017). Libraries were made using 5' RACE. TCRdb shows the sequencer as Illumina HiSeq 2500. A second roughly 7 to 11 cycle PCR used a sample-barcoded 5' primer and a J-beta primer mix. Starting from the raw public reads, TCRdb applied fastp trimming at Q25, assembled clones with MiXCR and retained in-frame beta chains. Under each unique CDR3 protein, matching rows form one entry showing the most common genes and DNA. The sample yields hundreds of thousands of distinct CDR3 sequences; roughly 60% were counted once. The ten largest account for roughly 22% of the sample. The material sequenced was blood. Receptor source: a young man in good health.

The rearrangement links TRBV29-1 to TRBJ2-5; 12 bases map to TRBD2. The CDR3 sequence is 17 residues long. V shed 6 bases and J 11 bases; nucleotides not matched to a gene: 22. CDR1 is SQVTM, CDR2 ANQGSEA, per germline. The CDR3: CSVQLAGGEINTREQYF. In nucleotides, the CDR3 is TGCAGCGTGCAACTAGCGGGGGGCGAAATAAACACGAGGGAGCAGTACTTC.

V gene TRBV5-1 combines with J gene TRBJ2-1; 12 nucleotides match TRBD2. CDR3 size: 16 residues. The V gene's germline CDR1 is SGHRS and CDR2 YFSETQ. V was clipped by 2 bases and J by 8 bases; unmatched bases: 8. The CDR3 spells CASSLRTSGADYEQFF. The CDR3, as DNA: TGCGCCAGCAGCTTAAGGACTAGCGGGGCGGATTATGAGCAGTTCTTC.

This clonotype was seen more than once but under ten times. The V and J genes are TRBV4-3 and TRBJ2-1, with 8 bases identical to TRBD2. The CDR3 extends over 19 amino acids. Trimming removed 2 bases from V and 8 bases from J; junction bases left unmatched: 20. From germline, CDR1 is LGHNA and CDR2 YSLEER. The CDR3 sequence is CASSQHPLPGLGSVDEQFF. The CDR3 nucleotides read TGCGCCAGCAGCCAACACCCCCTACCGGGACTAGGCTCAGTCGATGAGCAGTTCTTC.